This is a list of T cell receptor beta chains from one sample in a study of somatic mutations in cytotoxic T cells in rheumatoid arthritis. The data were produced by immunoSEQ multiplex PCR, yet TCRdb's version contains in-frame clones alone and is incomplete. This table has several thousand clones, approximately 79% appearing once. Sequenced input: CD8+ T cells sorted from blood. These receptors were taken from an adult with rheumatoid arthritis. Both conserved end residues are part of each CDR3. A D gene is named only where the DNA matches it firmly. Where a row states a size, it is once, few, many or the class of an expanded clone; other rows omit it.

V	D	size	J	DNA	CDR3
TRBV7-3	NA	NA	TRBJ1-4	TGTGCCAGCAGCACTGTTCTAGGAAGCTTTAATGAAAAACTGTTTTTT	CASSTVLGSFNEKLFF
TRBV30	NA	once	TRBJ2-2	TGTGCCTGGTTGTCCGGGTTCGACGGGGAGCTGTTTTTT	CAWLSGFDGELFF
TRBV7-9	TRBD1	NA	TRBJ2-3	TGTGCCAGCAGCGAAACAGGGGGCCCTATGTCAGATACGCAGTATTTT	CASSETGGPMSDTQYF
TRBV15	NA	NA	TRBJ2-5	TGTGCCACCAGCAGGAGGGGGGAGACCCAGTACTTC	CATSRRGETQYF
TRBV7-3	NA	NA	TRBJ2-3	TGTGCCAGCAGCTCCCTCAGCACAGATACGCAGTATTTT	CASSSLSTDTQYF
TRBV7-9	NA	NA	TRBJ1-1	TGTGCCAGCCGGGGGCAGAACACTGAAGCTTTCTTT	CASRGQNTEAFF
TRBV10-3	TRBD1	NA	TRBJ2-7	TGTGCCATCAGTGGCCCCGGGACAGGATCGCAGTCCTACGAGCAGTACTTC	CAISGPGTGSQSYEQYF
TRBV28	TRBD1	NA	TRBJ1-2	TGTGCCAGCAGCCTCACAGGGGCCGACTTTGGGGGCTATGGCTACACCTTC	CASSLTGADFGGYGYTF
TRBV7-9	NA	NA	TRBJ1-6	TGTGCCAGCCAAGAGGATAATTCACCCCTCCACTTT	CASQEDNSPLHF
TRBV5-6	NA	NA	TRBJ1-4	TGTGCCAGCAGCTTGGGGGCAAGCCAACTGTTTTTT	CASSLGASQLFF
TRBV6-4	TRBD2	NA	TRBJ2-3	TGTGCCAGCAGTGACTCAGCGGGGGGCCACACAGATACGCAGTATTTT	CASSDSAGGHTDTQYF
TRBV28	NA	NA	TRBJ2-1	TGTGCCAGCACCTTTCGGGGGACATCCTACTACAATGAGCAGTTCTTC	CASTFRGTSYYNEQFF
TRBV7-2	NA	once	TRBJ2-4	TGTGCCAGCAGCTTAGGAAGGGGGGTCCGGGGGAAAAACATTCAGTACTTC	CASSLGRGVRGKNIQYF
TRBV28	TRBD2	NA	TRBJ2-5	TGTGCCAGCAGCTGGGGCCGTAACCCAGGGAGGGTAGGGCAAGAGACCCAGTACTTC	CASSWGRNPGRVGQETQYF
TRBV11-2	NA	NA	TRBJ2-3	TGTGCCAGCAGCTTAGGGGTCCGAGGCACAGATACGCAGTATTTT	CASSLGVRGTDTQYF
TRBV27	TRBD1	NA	TRBJ2-1	TGTGCCAGCAGTTTGACAGGGGTCGAGCAGTTCTTC	CASSLTGVEQFF
TRBV5-6	NA	NA	TRBJ2-2	TGTGCCAGCAGCGGCCGGGGGGCGAATTGGGCCGGGGAGCTGTTTTTT	CASSGRGANWAGELFF
TRBV2	TRBD2	NA	TRBJ2-5	TGTGCCAGCAGGACGGCGGGGGGAGAGACCCAGTACTTC	CASRTAGGETQYF
TRBV29-1	NA	NA	TRBJ1-2	TGCAGCGTCCGACGGGGGGATGGCTACACCTTC	CSVRRGDGYTF
TRBV9	NA	NA	TRBJ1-4	TGTGCCAGCAGCGAAACAGGAGGATATAATGAAAAACTGTTTTTT	CASSETGGYNEKLFF
TRBV4-2	NA	NA	TRBJ2-3	TGTGCCAGCAGCCAAGAAGGGGGGGCCCAAATCACAGATACGCAGTATTTT	CASSQEGGAQITDTQYF
TRBV19	NA	NA	TRBJ2-5	TGTGCCAGTAGTATAACAACAGGTGGGGAAGAGACCCAGTACTTC	CASSITTGGEETQYF
TRBV11-3	NA	NA	TRBJ2-2	TGTGCCAGCAGCCCCCGGACAGCTCTTAACACCGGGGAGCTGTTTTTT	CASSPRTALNTGELFF
TRBV19	NA	NA	TRBJ2-1	TGTGCCAGTAGTAAAGCCCGGGGCTCCAACTTAAATTACAATGAGCAGTTCTTC	CASSKARGSNLNYNEQFF
TRBV6-5	NA	NA	TRBJ1-2	TGTGCCAGCAGTCGTACACCGATGGGCTATGGCTACACCTTC	CASSRTPMGYGYTF
TRBV27	NA	NA	TRBJ1-1	TGTGCCAGCAGGGTCGGCAGGGGAGCTGTAACGAACACTGAAGCTTTCTTT	CASRVGRGAVTNTEAFF
TRBV19	NA	NA	TRBJ2-3	TGTGCCAGTAGTATTCGTCCGGTGGATTTCACAGATACGCAGTATTTT	CASSIRPVDFTDTQYF
TRBV7-3	NA	few	TRBJ2-7	TGTGCCAGCAGCTTAATTGGCACCTCAGAGCAGTACTTC	CASSLIGTSEQYF
TRBV30	NA	NA	TRBJ1-2	TGTGCCTGGACAAGGGGTAACTATGGCTACACCTTC	CAWTRGNYGYTF
TRBV19	NA	few	TRBJ2-7	TGTGCCACCCGAGTAGCGTACGAGCAGTACTTC	CATRVAYEQYF
TRBV27	NA	NA	TRBJ2-1	TGTGCCAGCAGTTTATATTCGGGAGGGGGCCCTAACAATGAGCAGTTCTTC	CASSLYSGGGPNNEQFF
TRBV7-8	NA	NA	TRBJ1-5	TGTGCCAGCAGCTTAGAGCACAGATACAATCAGCCCCAGCATTTT	CASSLEHRYNQPQHF
TRBV7-9	TRBD1	few	TRBJ1-2	TGTGCCAGCAGGCACCGGGACAGGGGCGGCTACACCTTC	CASRHRDRGGYTF
TRBV28	TRBD1	NA	TRBJ2-3	TGTGCCAGCAGTTTTGGGGGACAGGGGATGGATACGCAGTATTTT	CASSFGGQGMDTQYF
TRBV11-3	NA	NA	TRBJ2-3	TGTGCCAGCAGCTTAACCGGGAGTGAGGGCACAGATACGCAGTATTTT	CASSLTGSEGTDTQYF
TRBV15	NA	NA	TRBJ1-2	TGTGCCACCAGCCGGGGACCTCCTAACCGCTATGGCTACACCTTC	CATSRGPPNRYGYTF
TRBV4-3	TRBD2	NA	TRBJ2-1	TGCGCCAGCAGCCAAGAAGCGGGAGGCTCCTACAATGAGCAGTTCTTC	CASSQEAGGSYNEQFF
TRBV6-5	NA	few	TRBJ1-1	TGTGCCAGCAGTTATTCGAACACTGAAGCTTTCTTT	CASSYSNTEAFF
TRBV19	TRBD1	NA	TRBJ1-2	TGTGCCAGTAGCAAGCTCGGACAGGGATATGGCTACACCTTC	CASSKLGQGYGYTF
TRBV5-5	NA	NA	TRBJ1-2	TGTGCCAGCAGCTTGGACAGGTGGGCTAACTATGGCTACACCTTC	CASSLDRWANYGYTF
TRBV4-1	TRBD1	NA	TRBJ2-2	TGCGCCAGCAGCCAAGATGGGACAGCAACCGGGGAGCTGTTTTTT	CASSQDGTATGELFF
TRBV19	NA	NA	TRBJ1-1	TGTGCCAGTAGTTTCGGCGGCATTACTGAAGCTTTCTTT	CASSFGGITEAFF
TRBV2	NA	few	TRBJ1-4	TGTGCCAGCACTACGAGCCAGGCAACTAATGAAAAACTGTTTTTT	CASTTSQATNEKLFF
TRBV28	NA	few	TRBJ1-1	TGTGCCAGCAGTTTAGAAAGGAGTGGCACTGAAGCTTTCTTT	CASSLERSGTEAFF
TRBV5-4	NA	NA	TRBJ1-2	TGTGCCAGCAGCTTGGCTGGGACCTATGGCTACACCTTC	CASSLAGTYGYTF
TRBV19	TRBD2	NA	TRBJ2-7	TGTGCCAGTAGTCTCCGGACTAGCGGGTCCTACGAGCAGTACTTC	CASSLRTSGSYEQYF
TRBV6-5	TRBD2	NA	TRBJ2-1	TGTGCCAGTAGAAGCGGGAGTGCCTACAATGAGCAGTTCTTC	CASRSGSAYNEQFF
TRBV9	TRBD1	NA	TRBJ1-2	TGTGCCAGCAGCGTATTGGGGACAGACAACTATGGCTACACCTTC	CASSVLGTDNYGYTF
TRBV9	NA	NA	TRBJ2-3	TGTGCCAGCAGCGCCCCGCGGGGTAGGGGCTTGGATACGCAGTATTTT	CASSAPRGRGLDTQYF
TRBV15	NA	NA	TRBJ1-1	TGTGCCACCAGCACTACAAGGAACACTGAAGCTTTCTTT	CATSTTRNTEAFF